These 6 T cell receptor beta chains were all obtained from the same sample, sequenced in a study of shared clonotypes between healthy human individuals. Here immunoSEQ multiplex PCR was the method, and the copy in TCRdb shows in-frame clones only, minus some. The sample has roughly 2.1 million clones; about 93% are singletons. In the naive CD8 group, cells lacked CD45RO and were positively selected for CCR7, so terminally differentiated effector memory CD45RA+ cells were left out. Specimen: naive CD8+ T cells from PBMCs. The receptors were sampled from a man between 18 and 29 years old in good health. Some clones in this sample may be carry-over from other donors' samples.

This sequence joins TRBV7-9 and TRBJ2-5; perhaps TRBD2 as D (6 bases). This CDR3 has 10 amino acids. Deletions cut 10 bases from V and 7 bases from J, with 10 bases between. Germline V gives CDR1 SEHNR, CDR2 FQNEAQ (reference sequence). The CDR3 nucleotides are TGTGCCACAGTCGGGGGGACCCAGTACTTC. Its protein is CATVGGTQYF.

The J gene is TRBJ2-7, the V gene TRBV21-1; the table gives TRBD2 as D, unverified against the DNA. TRBV21-1 is given as a pseudogene. This CDR3 comprises 14 residues. CDR3 sequence: CASSWGREVYEQYF. For the CDR3, the DNA is TGTGCCAGCAGTTGGGGGAGGGAAGTCTACGAGCAGTACTTC.

This chain links TRBV6-1 with TRBJ1-4; the match to TRBD1 covers 7 bases. Trimming cost V 2 bases and J 8 bases; bases outside gene matches: 8. This CDR3 spans 15 amino acids. Germline V gene data show CDR1 as MNHNS and CDR2 as SASEGT. CDR3 protein: CASSEHRGQVEKLFF. For the CDR3, the DNA is TGTGCCAGCAGTGAACACAGGGGACAAGTGGAAAAACTGTTTTTT.

The chain employs TRBV29-1 and TRBJ1-1; D not certain. Trimming cost V 8 bases and J 0 bases, with 13 bases left between them. The CDR3 consists of 13 residues. CDR1 is SQVTM and CDR2 is ANQGSEA in the germline V gene. CDR3 in DNA: TGCAGCACCGAAGGTGTTATGAACACTGAAGCTTTCTTT. Translation: CSTEGVMNTEAFF.

The rearrangement uses TRBV30 and TRBJ2-3, with D possibly TRBD2 on 5 matching bases. V dropped 4 bases and J dropped 0 bases, with 14 bases sitting between them. The CDR3 sequence is 15 residues long. Germline-derived CDR1 and CDR2 are GTSNPN and SVGIG (reference sequence). The CDR3 is CAWKYGGLSTDTQYF. The CDR3, as DNA: TGTGCCTGGAAATACGGCGGGTTAAGCACAGATACGCAGTATTTT.

Comment on this clone: Other DNA sequences from this sample encode an identical CDR3 as well. This chain joins TRBV7-2 and TRBJ2-7; TRBD2 agrees at 11 bases. The V and J ends lost 5 bases and 0 bases, in that order; junction bases with no gene match: 3. Germline CDR1 reads SGHTA; CDR2 reads FQGNSA. The CDR3 runs 15 residues. The CDR3 reads CASSVTSGSSYEQYF. The CDR3 DNA reads TGTGCCAGCAGCGTAACTAGCGGGAGCTCCTACGAGCAGTACTTC.